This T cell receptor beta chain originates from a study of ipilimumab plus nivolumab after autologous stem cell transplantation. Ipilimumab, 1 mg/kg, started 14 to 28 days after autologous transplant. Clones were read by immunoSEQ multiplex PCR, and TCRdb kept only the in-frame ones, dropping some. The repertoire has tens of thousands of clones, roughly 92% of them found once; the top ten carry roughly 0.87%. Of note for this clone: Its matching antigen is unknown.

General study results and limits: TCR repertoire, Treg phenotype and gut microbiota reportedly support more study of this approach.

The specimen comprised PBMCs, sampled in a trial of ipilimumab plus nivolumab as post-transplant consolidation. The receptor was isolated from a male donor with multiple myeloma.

CDR3 sequence (DNA): TGTGCCAGCTCACCAAGAGGGGACAGGAACTATGGCTACACCTTC. The encoded protein is CASSPRGDRNYGYTF. The gene calls are TRBV18 and TRBJ1-2, with 8 bases that match TRBD1. Trimming took 2 bases from V and 2 from J; bases not matched to a gene: 4. Per the germline V gene, CDR1 is KGHSH and CDR2 is LQKENI. The CDR3 loop spans 15 amino acids.